This T cell receptor (beta chain) was obtained from a study of beta chain features in type 1 diabetes. General study results and limits: TCRB CDR3 length was moderately but significantly reduced in all four CD4+ subsets of Type 1 diabetes patients. Comparison showed that naive, central memory and Treg TCRB repertoires appeared more similar among patients than among healthy donors.

This clone was seen a few times. What it recognizes is unknown. The germline gives CDR1 MNHEY, CDR2 SMNVEV (reference sequence). J was trimmed by 2 bases and V by 6 bases; bases with no gene match: 3. The CDR3 spans 14 residues. The whole isolated RNA underwent reverse transcription, so sequencing captured expressed TCRB transcripts. Data came from immunoSEQ multiplex PCR; TCRdb stores just in-frame clones and leaves some out. This repertoire shows more than 250,000 clones, about 15% found once; its top ten account for 0.015% to 0.017%. This clonotype was obtained from a young man with type 1 diabetes. V usage is TRBV27 and J usage is TRBJ2-1, with 8 bases identical to TRBD1. Sequenced: naive CD4+ T cells from blood. CDR3 nucleotides: TGTGCCAGCAGCCCGGGACAGGCCTACAATGAGCAGTTCTTC. It yields the protein CASSPGQAYNEQFF.